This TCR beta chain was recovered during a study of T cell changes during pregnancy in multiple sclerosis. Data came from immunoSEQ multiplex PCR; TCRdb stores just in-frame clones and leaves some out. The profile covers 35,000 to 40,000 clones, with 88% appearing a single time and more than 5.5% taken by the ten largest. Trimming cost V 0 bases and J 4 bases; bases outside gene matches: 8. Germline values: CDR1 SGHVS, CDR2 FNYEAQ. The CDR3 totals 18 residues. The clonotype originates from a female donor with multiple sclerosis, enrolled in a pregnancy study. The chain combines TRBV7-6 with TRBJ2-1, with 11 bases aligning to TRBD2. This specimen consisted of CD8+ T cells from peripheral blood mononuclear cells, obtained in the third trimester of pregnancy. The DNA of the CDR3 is TGTGCCAGCAGCTTAGCGGGTGGGACTAGCGGAGTTTACAATGAGCAGTTCTTC. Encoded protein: CASSLAGGTSGVYNEQFF.